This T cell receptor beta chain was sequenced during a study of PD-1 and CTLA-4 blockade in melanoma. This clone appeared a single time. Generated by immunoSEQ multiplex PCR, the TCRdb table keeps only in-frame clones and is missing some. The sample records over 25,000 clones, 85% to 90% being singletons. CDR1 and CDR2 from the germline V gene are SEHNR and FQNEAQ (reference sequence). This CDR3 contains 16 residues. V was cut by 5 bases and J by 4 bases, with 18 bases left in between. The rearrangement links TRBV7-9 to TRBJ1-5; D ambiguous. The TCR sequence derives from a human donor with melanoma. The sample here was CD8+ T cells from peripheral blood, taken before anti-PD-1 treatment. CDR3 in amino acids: CASSPPLPGGNQPQHF. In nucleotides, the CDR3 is TGTGCCAGCAGCCCCCCGCTCCCCGGAGGGAATCAGCCCCAGCATTTT.